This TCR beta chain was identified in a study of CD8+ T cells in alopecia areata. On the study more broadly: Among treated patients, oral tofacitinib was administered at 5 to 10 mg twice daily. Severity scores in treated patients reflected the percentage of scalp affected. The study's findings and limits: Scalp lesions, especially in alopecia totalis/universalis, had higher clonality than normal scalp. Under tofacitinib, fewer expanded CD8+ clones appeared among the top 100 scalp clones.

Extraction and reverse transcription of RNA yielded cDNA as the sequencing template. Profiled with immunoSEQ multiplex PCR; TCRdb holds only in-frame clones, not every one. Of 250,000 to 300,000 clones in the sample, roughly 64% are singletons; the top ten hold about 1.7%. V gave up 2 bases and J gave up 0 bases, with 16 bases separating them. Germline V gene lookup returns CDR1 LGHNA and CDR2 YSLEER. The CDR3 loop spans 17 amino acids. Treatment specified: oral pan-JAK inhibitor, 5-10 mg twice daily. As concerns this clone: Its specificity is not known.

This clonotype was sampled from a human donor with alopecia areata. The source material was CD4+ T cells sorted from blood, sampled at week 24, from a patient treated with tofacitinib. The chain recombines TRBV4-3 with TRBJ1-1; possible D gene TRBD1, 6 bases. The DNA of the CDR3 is TGCGCCAGCAGCCAATCGGACAGACCTTATATGAACACTGAAGCTTTCTTT. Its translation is CASSQSDRPYMNTEAFF.